These 29 T cell receptor beta chains originate from one sample sequenced in a study of identical twins. TCRdb passed the 5' RACE reads through MiXCR, listing each CDR3 protein once. The sample has approximately 210,000 distinct CDR3 sequences, approximately 7.1% seen once. This same sample was also part of a study on T cells expressing NK-cell markers.

The sample consisted of CD8+ T cells sorted from blood. The origin of the receptors is a woman in her late teens or twenties in good health.

This clonotype was seen repeatedly, ten times or more. The chain's CDR3 is CATSGGLGADSYNEQFF. DNA of the CDR3: TGTGCCACCAGTGGGGGACTGGGGGCGGACTCCTACAATGAGCAGTTCTTC. The chain is built from TRBV24-1 and TRBJ2-1, with D perhaps matching TRBD1 or TRBD2 (6 bases each). Trimming removed 5 bases at V and 0 bases at J, with 16 bases between. The CDR3 runs 17 residues. Germline-derived CDR1 and CDR2 are KGHDR and SFDVKD.

In this sample, this clonotype turned up a few times. The chain couples TRBV5-6 to TRBJ1-2; a weak D match, TRBD1 (5 bases). Trimming shortened V by 6 bases and J by 4 bases, and 7 bases separated the two germline ends. This CDR3 has 11 amino acids. Germline V gives CDR1 SGHDT, CDR2 YYEEEE. CDR3 amino acids: CASTGTYGYTF. The CDR3 region has the DNA TGTGCCAGCACTGGGACCTATGGCTACACCTTC.

This clonotype was seen many times. The chain uses TRBV7-9 and TRBJ2-4; 9 bases are shared with TRBD2. After removal of 4 bases from V and 0 bases from J, the junction contained 7 bases not matched to a gene. Germline CDR1 reads SEHNR; CDR2 reads FQNEAQ (reference sequence). The CDR3 has 17 amino acids. This chain's CDR3 is CASSSLTSGPAKNIQYF. The CDR3 DNA reads TGTGCCAGCAGCTCCCTTACTAGCGGGCCAGCCAAAAACATTCAGTACTTC.

The chain combines TRBV13 with TRBJ1-1; the D gene is possibly TRBD1 (5 bases). Germline V lookup: CDR1 PRHDT, CDR2 FYEKMQ (reference sequence). The V end lost 5 bases, the J end lost 7 bases, and 20 bases lay between the germline ends. The CDR3 extends over 15 amino acids. CDR3 residues: CASSERRGIRNEAFF. Written as DNA, the CDR3 is TGTGCCAGCAGCGAAAGGCGGGGGATTAGGAATGAAGCTTTCTTT. Combining the CDR3 with reference TRBV13 and TRBJ1-1 gives the whole variable domain AAGVIQSPRHLIKEKRETATLKCYPIPRHDTVYWYQQGPGQDPQFLISFYEKMQSDKGSIPDRFSAQQFSDYHSELNMSSLELGDSALYFCASSERRGIRNEAFFGQGTRLTVV.

This clonotype has at least ten counts. V is TRBV19 and J is TRBJ1-2; no firm D call. The CDR3 consists of 12 residues. V dropped 5 bases and J dropped 1 base, with 5 bases sitting between them. Germline values: CDR1 LNHDA, CDR2 SQIVND (reference sequence). CDR3 in amino acids: CASSGHNYGYTF. CDR3 sequence (DNA): TGTGCCAGTAGTGGGCATAACTATGGCTACACCTTC.

The chain uses TRBV11-1 and TRBJ2-3; 14 nucleotides align to TRBD2. The J segment lost 0 bases and the V segment lost 4 bases, leaving 6 bases of the junction unmatched. Germline CDR1 reads SGHAT; CDR2 reads FQDESV (reference sequence). The CDR3 is 18 amino acids. This CDR3 is CASSSGTSGGESTDTQYF. CDR3 DNA: TGTGCCAGCAGCTCCGGGACTAGCGGGGGTGAGAGCACAGATACGCAGTATTTT. The whole variable domain, filled in from reference TRBV11-1 and TRBJ2-3, reads EAEVAQSPRYKITEKSQAVAFWCDPISGHATLYWYRQILGQGPELLVQFQDESVVDDSQLPKDRFSAERLKGVDSTLKIQPAELGDSAMYLCASSSGTSGGESTDTQYFGPGTRLTVL.

The chain links TRBV20-1 to TRBJ2-1, with D perhaps given as TRBD1 or TRBD2 (5 bases each). Trimming left V 6 bases short and J 6 bases short, with 18 bases between. The germline gives CDR1 DFQATT, CDR2 SNEGSKA (reference sequence). This CDR3 is 14 amino acids long. CDR3 DNA sequence: TGCAGTGCCGCCGGGACCCTGGCATCCAATGAGCAGTTCTTC. As protein: CSAAGTLASNEQFF.

The chain joins TRBV9 to TRBJ2-5; D may be TRBD1 or TRBD2 (5 bases each). The germline gives CDR1 SGDLS, CDR2 YYNGEE. V was shortened by 1 base and J by 5 bases, with 15 bases between the two germline ends. The CDR3 spans 15 residues. The DNA for the CDR3 is TGTGCCAGCAGCGTAAGTGGGACCGTCCCCGAGACCCAGTACTTC. It specifies CASSVSGTVPETQYF.

In DNA form, the CDR3 reads TGTGCCAGCAGCGTAGATCGGGGTACGAACACCGGGGAGCTGTTTTTT. Amino acid sequence: CASSVDRGTNTGELFF. The V call is TRBV9, the J call TRBJ2-2; TRBD2 might be the D (5 bases). Deletions cut 0 bases from V and 0 bases from J, with 9 bases between. There are 16 residues in the CDR3. Germline CDR1 SGDLS, CDR2 YYNGEE.

The rearrangement joins TRBV7-9 to TRBJ2-3, with D maybe TRBD1 (6 bases). The CDR3 consists of 15 residues. The V end was cut by 6 bases, the J end by 4 bases, with 17 bases between. Per the germline V gene, CDR1 is SEHNR and CDR2 is FQNEAQ (reference sequence). CDR3 loop: CASSWTVGKADTQYF. CDR3 sequence (DNA): TGTGCCAGCAGTTGGACAGTGGGCAAGGCAGATACGCAGTATTTT.

This CDR3 is CASSYYGGEETQYF. The CDR3 nucleotides are TGTGCCAGCAGTTACTACGGGGGAGAAGAGACCCAGTACTTC. The rearrangement uses TRBV6-5 and TRBJ2-5; a possible D gene is TRBD2 (6 bases). Trimming took off 1 base at V and 3 bases at J, with 9 bases between the two ends. From germline, CDR1 is MNHEY and CDR2 SVGAGI. CDR3 length equals 14 residues.

This clonotype occurred many times. V usage is TRBV20-1 and J usage is TRBJ2-1; D unresolved. V was cut by 5 bases and J by 7 bases, with 9 bases left in between. CDR3 length: 11 amino acids. Germline V CDR1 and CDR2: DFQATT, SNEGSKA (reference sequence). The CDR3: CSAEIWNEQFF. CDR3 DNA sequence: TGCAGTGCTGAGATTTGGAATGAGCAGTTCTTC.

Ten or more counts support this clonotype. This chain links TRBV12-3 or TRBV12-4 with TRBJ1-2, with D possibly being TRBD1 (6 bases). V shed 5 bases and J shed 1 base, with 14 bases lying between them. The CDR3 consists of 15 residues. The CDR3 bases are TGTGCCAGCAGTGCCGTCGGCAGGGGTAACTATGGCTACACCTTC. Translated, it gives CASSAVGRGNYGYTF.

The rearrangement joins TRBV5-1 to TRBJ2-7, with 9 nucleotides matching TRBD1. This CDR3 is 13 amino acids long. V lost 4 bases to trimming and J lost 6 bases; unmatched junction nucleotides: 5. Germline CDR1 reads SGHRS; CDR2 reads YFSETQ. The CDR3 DNA follows: TGCGCCAGCAGCCAGGACAGGGGCGCCGAGCAGTACTTC. This sequence encodes CASSQDRGAEQYF.

The J gene is TRBJ2-7, the V gene TRBV28; D not certain. Germline lookup yields CDR1 MDHEN and CDR2 SYDVKM. This CDR3 region has 13 residues. V lost 5 bases and J 6 bases, leaving 14 bases between the germline ends. The CDR3 nucleotides are TGTGCCAGCAGTGAATTTCAGGTGGGCGAGCAGTACTTC. This encodes CASSEFQVGEQYF.

This clonotype was picked up many times. This chain's CDR3 is CASRSAGTGDTIYF. The CDR3 region has the DNA TGTGCCAGCAGGTCTGCCGGGACAGGAGACACCATATATTTT. V usage is TRBV12-3 or TRBV12-4 and J usage is TRBJ1-3, with 8 bases aligning to TRBD1. This CDR3 is 14 amino acids long. Germline trimming cut 6 bases from V and 8 bases from J; bases unmatched to any gene: 9.

This clonotype has ten or more counts. The chain is built from TRBV29-1 and TRBJ2-7, with TRBD1 as a possible D gene (6 bases). V lost 6 bases and J 5 bases, leaving 14 bases between the germline ends. The CDR3 is 12 residues long. Germline CDR1 reads SQVTM; CDR2 reads ANQGSEA. The CDR3 sequence is CSVDSPGNEQYF. In nucleotides, the CDR3 is TGCAGCGTGGACAGCCCAGGGAACGAGCAGTACTTC.

DNA of the CDR3: TGTGCCAGCAGGGGACCGTTGAACACTGAAGCTTTCTTT. It specifies CASRGPLNTEAFF. V gene TRBV2 combines with J gene TRBJ1-1, with a possible D match to TRBD1 (5 bases). The CDR3 totals 13 residues. Germline CDR1 and CDR2: SNHLY and FYNNEI. With 6 bases removed from V and 0 bases from J, the gap between germline ends came to 8 bases.

The CDR3: CASSFPREARTSSYNEQFF. CDR3 coding DNA: TGTGCCAGCAGCTTCCCGCGAGAGGCGAGAACGAGCTCCTACAATGAGCAGTTCTTC. The J gene is TRBJ2-1, the V gene TRBV11-1; no reliable D call. Trimming pared 3 bases from V and 0 bases from J, leaving 21 bases between. The germline V gene has CDR1 SGHAT and CDR2 FQDESV (reference sequence). The CDR3 runs 19 residues.

This chain uses TRBV13 with TRBJ2-1; D call uncertain. CDR1 and CDR2 from the germline V gene are PRHDT and FYEKMQ (reference sequence). The CDR3 runs 12 residues. Trimming took 5 bases from V and 10 from J, leaving 12 bases between them. The CDR3 loop reads CASSLEAIEQFF. As DNA, the CDR3 is TGTGCCAGCAGCCTTGAGGCCATAGAGCAGTTCTTC. Variable domain in full (rest from reference TRBV13 and TRBJ2-1): AAGVIQSPRHLIKEKRETATLKCYPIPRHDTVYWYQQGPGQDPQFLISFYEKMQSDKGSIPDRFSAQQFSDYHSELNMSSLELGDSALYFCASSLEAIEQFFGPGTRLTVL.

The V gene is TRBV3-1, the J gene TRBJ2-7, with D maybe TRBD2 (5 bases). The CDR3 is made up of 13 amino acids. The germline V and J ends were trimmed by 4 bases and 1 base, with 8 bases remaining between them. Germline values: CDR1 LGHDT, CDR2 YNNKEL (reference sequence). CDR3 loop: CASSRTLSYEQYF. The CDR3, as DNA: TGTGCCAGCAGCCGGACTCTTTCCTACGAGCAGTACTTC.

This clonotype was found a few times. The chain carries TRBV3-1 and TRBJ1-5; D unclear. Germline values: CDR1 LGHDT, CDR2 YNNKEL (reference sequence). The CDR3 is 15 amino acids. V gave up 4 bases and J gave up 4 bases, with 14 bases separating them. The CDR3 loop reads CASSPSVRGNQPQHF. The CDR3 coding sequence is TGTGCCAGCAGCCCGTCGGTACGGGGAAATCAGCCCCAGCATTTT.

This clonotype has at least ten counts. The chain recombines TRBV7-9 with TRBJ1-5; TRBD1 agrees at 7 bases. Germline CDR1 and CDR2: SEHNR and FQNEAQ (reference sequence). This CDR3 has 14 residues. V lost 5 bases, J lost 7 bases, and 8 bases stayed unmatched. The CDR3 DNA is TGTGCCAGCAGCAACTCGACAGGGCAGCAGCCCCAGCATTTT. Protein sequence: CASSNSTGQQPQHF.

There are a few counts of this clonotype. CDR3 region: CASSFFREGNEQFF. The CDR3 nucleotides read TGTGCCAGCAGCTTTTTCCGGGAGGGGAATGAGCAGTTCTTC. The chain combines TRBV11-2 with TRBJ2-1; 8 bases line up with TRBD2. CDR1 is SGHAT and CDR2 is FQNNGV in the germline V gene. V shed 3 bases, J shed 7 bases, and the junction held 5 bases outside the gene matches. The CDR3 has 14 residues.

This clonotype was observed a few times. The gene calls are TRBV20-1 and TRBJ2-3; tentative D call: TRBD2 (7 bases). Germline CDR1 is DFQATT and CDR2 is SNEGSKA (reference sequence). Trimming removed 3 bases from V and 4 bases from J, with 20 bases in between. The length of the CDR3 is 16 residues. For the CDR3, the DNA is TGCAGTGCTAGGAAAGCTGGGGGGGGCCTTCCAGATACGCAGTATTTT. Translated: CSARKAGGGLPDTQYF.

This clonotype was counted between two and nine times. The V gene is TRBV5-1, the J gene TRBJ2-7, with D maybe TRBD2 (5 bases). The CDR3 is made up of 15 amino acids. Per germline, CDR1 SGHRS and CDR2 YFSETQ. Trimming left V 2 bases short and J 0 bases short, with 12 bases between. The CDR3 reads CASSFTHTSSYEQYF. The CDR3 DNA reads TGCGCCAGCAGCTTCACCCATACTAGCTCCTACGAGCAGTACTTC.

J is TRBJ2-1 and V is TRBV3-1, with a weak D call TRBD1 (5 bases). The CDR3 has 17 residues. Trimming cost V 10 bases and J 9 bases, with 31 bases left between them. Germline CDR1 LGHDT, CDR2 YNNKEL (reference sequence). The CDR3 loop reads CATSKEVAGAPGSEQFF. As DNA, the CDR3 is TGTGCCACCTCCAAAGAGGTCGCTGGGGCACCTGGTAGTGAGCAGTTCTTC.

This clonotype came up many times. The genes are TRBV29-1 and TRBJ1-2, with D tentatively TRBD1 (5 bases). Trimming took off 3 bases at V and 4 bases at J, with 12 bases between the two ends. CDR3 length equals 13 residues. Germline loops: CDR1 SQVTM, CDR2 ANQGSEA. The CDR3 DNA follows: TGCAGCGTTGAGCGACAGAATTCCTATGGCTACACCTTC. Translating gives CSVERQNSYGYTF.

At least ten counts were recorded for this clonotype. The chain couples TRBV29-1 to TRBJ2-1; D is unclear. CDR3 length: 12 residues. The V and J ends lost 3 bases and 5 bases respectively, with 8 bases between them. Germline values: CDR1 SQVTM, CDR2 ANQGSEA. The CDR3 spells CSVEPANNEQFF. As DNA, the CDR3 is TGCAGCGTTGAGCCCGCTAACAATGAGCAGTTCTTC.